What follows is one TCR beta chain and its context. These data belong to a study of blood T cell repertoires in COVID-19. Those enrolled in Seattle joined during active infection and were followed longitudinally afterward. Per germline, CDR1 MGHRA and CDR2 YSYEKL. Losses at the gene ends were 4 bases for V and 6 bases for J; bases not matched to a gene: 11. This CDR3 has 17 amino acids. As originally analysed: Amplification with reference gene primers provided the estimates of nucleated cell counts. Sequenced by immunoSEQ multiplex PCR; TCRdb stores in-frame clones only, minus some. V and J calls and clone size are those listed in that table; D and trimming were worked out from the DNA. The sample lists around 370,000 clones, around nine tenths occurring once.

V and J are TRBV4-1 and TRBJ2-1; 11 bases align to TRBD2. Input material: peripheral blood. The receptor was derived from a woman in her 70s with COVID-19, enrolled during active disease. The CDR3 loop reads CASSRLPLAGEGNEQFF. DNA for the CDR3: TGCGCCAGCAGCCGCCTTCCACTAGCGGGGGAGGGCAATGAGCAGTTCTTC.